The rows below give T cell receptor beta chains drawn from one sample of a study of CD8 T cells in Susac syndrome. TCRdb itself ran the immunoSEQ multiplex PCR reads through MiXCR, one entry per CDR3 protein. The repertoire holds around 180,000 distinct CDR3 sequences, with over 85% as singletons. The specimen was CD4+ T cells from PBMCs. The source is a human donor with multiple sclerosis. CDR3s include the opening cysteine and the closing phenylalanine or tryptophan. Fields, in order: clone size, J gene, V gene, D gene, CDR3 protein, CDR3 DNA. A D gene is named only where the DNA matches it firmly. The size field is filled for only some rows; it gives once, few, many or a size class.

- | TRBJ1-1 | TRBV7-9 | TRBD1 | CASSPGQGALTEAFF | TGTGCCAGCAGCCCGGGACAGGGGGCGCTCACTGAAGCTTTCTTT
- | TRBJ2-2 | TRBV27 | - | CASTLYGANTGELFF | TGTGCCAGCACCCTTTATGGGGCCAACACCGGGGAGCTGTTTTTT
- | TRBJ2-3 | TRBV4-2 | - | CASSHQADTQYF | TGTGCCAGCAGCCACCAGGCAGATACGCAGTATTTT
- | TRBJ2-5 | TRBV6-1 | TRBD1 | CASSKPQGAKGQETQYF | TGTGCCAGCAGTAAACCCCAGGGGGCGAAGGGCCAAGAGACCCAGTACTTC
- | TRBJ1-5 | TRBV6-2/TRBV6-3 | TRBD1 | CASSPDRVNQPQHF | TGTGCCAGCAGTCCTGACAGGGTCAATCAGCCCCAGCATTTT
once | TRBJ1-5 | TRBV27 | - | CASSTRTDSNQPQHF | TGTGCCAGCAGTACGAGGACAGATAGCAATCAGCCCCAGCATTTT
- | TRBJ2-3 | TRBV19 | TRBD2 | CALTGLAGGTDTQYF | TGTGCCCTCACCGGACTAGCGGGGGGCACAGATACGCAGTATTTT
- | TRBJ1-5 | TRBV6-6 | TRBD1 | CASSWEGGAQPQHF | TGTGCCAGCAGTTGGGAAGGGGGCGCTCAGCCCCAGCATTTT
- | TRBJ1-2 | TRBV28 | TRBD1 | CASSLSRQGGGYTF | TGTGCCAGCAGTTTATCCCGACAGGGAGGCGGCTACACCTTC
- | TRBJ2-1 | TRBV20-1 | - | CSAARGQGNEQFF | TGCAGTGCTGCAAGAGGGCAGGGCAATGAGCAGTTCTTC
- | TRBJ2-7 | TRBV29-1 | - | CSVAGFLRAVLQDSYEQYF | TGCAGCGTCGCAGGGTTCCTACGAGCAGTACTGCAGGACTCCTACGAGCAGTACTTC
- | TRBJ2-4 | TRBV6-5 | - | CASSLGLVQYF | TGTGCCAGCAGCCTCGGCCTGGTTCAGTACTTC
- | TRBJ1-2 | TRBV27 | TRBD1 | CASSNAGQLNYGYTF | TGTGCCAGCAGTAACGCGGGACAGCTTAACTATGGCTACACCTTC
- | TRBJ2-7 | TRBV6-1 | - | CASLGGGPNEQYF | TGTGCCAGCCTCGGGGGCGGGCCTAACGAGCAGTACTTC